This T cell receptor beta chain emerged from a study of early T cells in non-severe SARS-CoV-2 infection. As for this clonotype: Mismatch with germline at one junction end may stem from a read error.

The CDR3 spans 12 residues. CDR1 is MNHNS, CDR2 SASEGT, per germline. TCRdb recomputed calls from the 5' RACE reads with MiXCR, one row per CDR3 protein. The table has about 64,000 distinct CDR3 sequences, roughly 18% seen once. The input for sequencing was whole blood, taken at baseline. The chain links TRBV6-1 to TRBJ2-5, with no clear D. The origin of this receptor is an adult who was a healthcare worker with PCR-confirmed SARS-CoV-2 infection or an uninfected control (not recorded which). The CDR3: CASSEARETQYF. CDR3 DNA: TGTGCCAGCAGCGAAGCTCGCGAGACCCAGTACTTC.